The 30 T cell receptor beta chains below come from one sample, sequenced in a study of blood T cell repertoires in COVID-19. Data came from immunoSEQ multiplex PCR; TCRdb stores just in-frame clones and leaves some out. Of fewer than 200,000 clones in the sample, around 87% were seen once. Sequencing input: peripheral blood. Receptors were obtained from a woman of 80 years or more with COVID-19, enrolled during active disease.

This clone was observed a handful of times. The rearrangement joins TRBV11-3 to TRBJ2-1, with 8 bases identical to TRBD2. The CDR3 extends over 15 amino acids. Per germline, CDR1 SGHNT and CDR2 YENEEA. V lost 5 bases to trimming and J lost 1 base; unmatched junction nucleotides: 4. CDR3 sequence: CASSKSGGSYNEQFF. CDR3 nucleotide sequence: TGTGCCAGCAGCAAGAGCGGGGGATCCTACAATGAGCAGTTCTTC. The variable domain in full, with the rest retrieved from reference TRBV11-3 and TRBJ2-1, is EAGVVQSPRYKIIEKKQPVAFWCNPISGHNTLYWYLQNLGQGPELLIRYENEEAVDDSQLPKDRFSAERLKGVDSTLKIQPAELGDSAVYLCASSKSGGSYNEQFFGPGTRLTVL.

This clone was seen a single time. Here the CDR3 DNA reads TGTGCCAGCAGCTCAACGGACAGGGGTGGAAACACCATATATTTT. It translates to CASSSTDRGGNTIYF. The gene calls are TRBV4-2 and TRBJ1-3, with TRBD1 matching over 9 bases. Germline loops: CDR1 LGHNA, CDR2 YNFKEQ. With V trimmed by 5 bases and J by 3 bases, 5 bases remained unmatched. This CDR3 has 15 residues.

CDR3 loop: CATSDQTDSGANVLTF. The CDR3 coding sequence is TGTGCCACCAGTGACCAGACAGACTCTGGGGCCAACGTCCTGACTTTC. This rearrangement joins TRBV24-1 to TRBJ2-6, with a possible D match to TRBD1 (5 bases). V was cut by 4 bases and J by 0 bases, with 9 bases left in between. The CDR3 has 16 amino acids. Germline CDR1 is KGHDR and CDR2 is SFDVKD.

The CDR3 region is CASSRTGNAGELFF. In DNA, the CDR3 is TGTGCCAGCAGTCGGACAGGGAATGCCGGGGAGCTGTTTTTT. The rearrangement joins TRBV11-2 to TRBJ2-2; 8 bases are a match to TRBD1. The CDR3 is 14 amino acids. J was trimmed by 6 bases and V by 6 bases; bases with no gene match: 6. The V gene's germline CDR1 is SGHAT and CDR2 FQNNGV.

The V call is TRBV27, the J call TRBJ2-7, with 8 bases aligning to TRBD1. Losses at the gene ends were 5 bases for V and 5 bases for J; bases not matched to a gene: 8. CDR3 size: 14 residues. Germline-derived CDR1 and CDR2 are MNHEY and SMNVEV (reference sequence). The CDR3 DNA follows: TGTGCCAGCAGTGCGGACAGGGTATCTAACGAGCAGTACTTC. This translates into CASSADRVSNEQYF.

The chain uses TRBV15 and TRBJ1-6; a weak D match, TRBD1 (6 bases). V was pared by 3 bases and J by 10 bases, with 19 bases between. Germline-derived CDR1 and CDR2 are LNHNV and YYDKDF (reference sequence). CDR3 length: 16 residues. The CDR3, as DNA: TGTGCCACCAGCAGGACTGCGACAGGATTGGTCTCACCCCTCCACTTT. Protein: CATSRTATGLVSPLHF.

The chain combines TRBV3-1 (or the pseudogene TRBV3-2) with TRBJ2-2; TRBD2 matches at 11 bases. Unmatched junction bases numbered 9, after V lost 0 bases and J lost 3 bases. The CDR3 runs 19 residues. Looked up from germline, CDR1 is LGHDT and CDR2 is YNNKEL (reference sequence). The CDR3: CASSQDRLLAGVHTGELFF. CDR3 in DNA: TGTGCCAGCAGCCAAGATCGGTTACTAGCGGGAGTCCACACCGGGGAGCTGTTTTTT.

The chain combines TRBV3-1 (or the pseudogene TRBV3-2) with TRBJ2-2; 9 bases agree with TRBD2. With 1 base clipped from V and 7 bases from J, the junction kept 13 bases outside the gene matches. The CDR3 has 18 amino acids. CDR1 and CDR2 (germline): LGHDT, YNNKEL (reference sequence). The CDR3 is CASSQASAGGPANGELFF. CDR3 sequence (DNA): TGTGCCAGCAGCCAAGCTTCCGCGGGAGGGCCGGCGAACGGGGAGCTGTTTTTT.

The chain couples TRBV6-5 to TRBJ1-3; D is undetermined. CDR3 length equals 13 residues. The germline V gene encodes CDR1 MNHEY and CDR2 SVGAGI. Trimming took off 6 bases at V and 0 bases at J, with 6 bases between the two ends. Here the CDR3 DNA reads TGTGCCAGCAGGGAGTACTCTGGAAACACCATATATTTT. Translating it yields CASREYSGNTIYF.

V is TRBV29-1 and J is TRBJ1-2, with 9 bases identical to TRBD1. The CDR3 contains 13 residues. Germline V gives CDR1 SQVTM, CDR2 ANQGSEA. V lost 7 bases to trimming and J lost 4 bases; unmatched junction nucleotides: 7. The CDR3 coding sequence is TGCAGCGCCACAGGGGGCGTTGGCTATGGCTACACCTTC. Translated: CSATGGVGYGYTF.

This sequence joins TRBV7-6 and TRBJ2-7; possible D gene TRBD1, 6 bases. The germline gives CDR1 SGHVS, CDR2 FNYEAQ. Trimming left V 1 base short and J 3 bases short, with 10 bases between. This CDR3 comprises 14 residues. CDR3 region: CASSLVSGDYEQYF. In DNA form, the CDR3 reads TGTGCCAGCAGCTTAGTGTCAGGGGACTACGAGCAGTACTTC.

CDR3 amino acids: CASSSQGGGYNSPLHF. CDR3 DNA sequence: TGTGCCAGCAGCTCACAAGGTGGGGGGTATAATTCACCCCTCCACTTT. The gene calls are TRBV7-9 and TRBJ1-6; TRBD1 might be the D (5 bases). Deletions cut 4 bases from V and 4 bases from J, with 14 bases between. This CDR3 is built from 16 residues. Germline V lookup: CDR1 SEHNR, CDR2 FQNEAQ (reference sequence).

This chain connects TRBV11-3 to TRBJ2-1, with D unclear. The CDR3 spans 13 residues. The V gene's germline CDR1 is SGHNT and CDR2 YENEEA. V shed 6 bases and J shed 0 bases, with 6 bases lying between them. The CDR3 nucleotides are TGTGCCAGCAGTTTGGCCTCCTACAATGAGCAGTTCTTC. Translation gives CASSLASYNEQFF.

The J gene is TRBJ1-3, the V gene TRBV7-8; 7 positions match TRBD1. Germline values: CDR1 SGHVS, CDR2 FQNEAQ. V lost 5 bases, J lost 0 bases, and 7 bases stayed unmatched. The CDR3 consists of 16 residues. The CDR3 region is CASSVTGQSSGNTIYF. In DNA, the CDR3 is TGTGCCAGCAGCGTAACGGGACAGAGCTCTGGAAACACCATATATTTT.

The chain joins TRBV5-1 to TRBJ2-1, with D hard to call. Per germline, CDR1 SGHRS and CDR2 YFSETQ. The CDR3 is 12 residues long. V lost 5 bases and J 6 bases, leaving 9 bases between the germline ends. The CDR3 DNA reads TGCGCCAGCAGAGGAAGAGGCAATGAGCAGTTCTTC. This codes for CASRGRGNEQFF.

This clone occurred once. The chain is built from TRBV7-2 and TRBJ2-5, with 12 bases lining up with TRBD2. This CDR3 region has 13 residues. V dropped 5 bases and J dropped 14; count of bases not matched to a gene: 9. Germline assignment: CDR1 SGHTA and CDR2 FQGNSA. CDR3 bases: TGTGCCAGCAGCCAAATGACTAGCGGGAGTTCATACTTC. Protein product: CASSQMTSGSSYF.

V gene TRBV5-1 combines with J gene TRBJ1-2; TRBD1 is a possible D gene (6 bases). V lost 4 bases and J lost 1, with 11 bases in between. The CDR3 runs to 14 residues. Germline V gene sequence: CDR1 SGHRS, CDR2 YFSETQ. CDR3 region: CASSDGTSNYGYTF. CDR3 DNA sequence: TGCGCCAGCAGCGACGGGACAAGTAACTATGGCTACACCTTC.

The chain is built from TRBV11-2 and TRBJ2-5, with TRBD2 matching over 7 bases. CDR3 length equals 16 residues. CDR1 and CDR2 from the germline V gene are SGHAT and FQNNGV. The J segment lost 2 bases and the V segment lost 6 bases, leaving 12 bases of the junction unmatched. This CDR3 is CASRLNPGTIQETQYF. The DNA for the CDR3 is TGTGCCAGCAGGTTAAACCCCGGGACTATACAAGAGACCCAGTACTTC.

In regard to this clone: The same CDR3 can be traced to other DNA sequences in this sample. The chain combines TRBV3-1 (or the pseudogene TRBV3-2) with TRBJ2-1; TRBD2 matches 11 bases. Germline V gene sequence: CDR1 LGHDT, CDR2 YNNKEL (reference sequence). The V and J ends lost 1 base and 7 bases, in that order; junction bases with no gene match: 3. This CDR3 comprises 15 residues. DNA for the CDR3: TGTGCCAGCAGCCAAGTTACTAGCGGGAGAAATGAGCAGTTCTTC. This sequence encodes CASSQVTSGRNEQFF.

The chain couples TRBV19 to TRBJ2-1; a possible D gene is TRBD2 (6 bases). The CDR3 consists of 14 residues. The germline V gene has CDR1 LNHDA and CDR2 SQIVND (reference sequence). Trimming took 3 bases from V and 4 from J, leaving 10 bases between them. In nucleotides, the CDR3 is TGTGCCAGTAGTATGCGCGGGAATTACAATGAGCAGTTCTTC. It translates to CASSMRGNYNEQFF.

This clone was seen once. This rearrangement joins TRBV6-6 to TRBJ2-2; D perhaps matches TRBD1 (6 bases). V shed 6 bases and J shed 4 bases, with 18 bases lying between them. The CDR3 spans 16 residues. The germline CDR1 and CDR2 sequences are MNHNY and SVGAGI (reference sequence). The CDR3 loop is CASRRAAGAFTGELFF. The CDR3 region has the DNA TGTGCCAGCAGAAGGGCGGCAGGGGCGTTCACCGGGGAGCTGTTTTTT.

The rearrangement links TRBV7-2 to TRBJ2-7; TRBD2 aligns across 7 bases. The germline V gene has CDR1 SGHTA and CDR2 FQGNSA. The V gene end was trimmed by 2 bases and the J gene end by 6 bases; junction bases not matched to a gene: 10. The CDR3 is 15 amino acids. CDR3 amino acids: CASSLNAGAPREQYF. DNA of the CDR3: TGTGCCAGCAGCTTAAATGCGGGAGCGCCCCGCGAGCAGTACTTC.

The V gene is TRBV6-5, the J gene TRBJ1-5; 10 bases are shared with TRBD1. This CDR3 is built from 13 residues. CDR1 is MNHEY, CDR2 SVGAGI, per germline. V gave up 9 bases and J gave up 5 bases; unmatched junction bases: 4. The CDR3 is CASETGGYQPQHF. The CDR3 region has the DNA TGTGCCAGTGAGACAGGGGGCTATCAGCCCCAGCATTTT.

A single count supports this clone. The rearrangement joins TRBV6-5 to TRBJ1-2; D is unclear. V lost 0 bases, J lost 7 bases, and 9 bases lay in between. CDR3 length: 13 residues. CDR1 is MNHEY, CDR2 SVGAGI, per germline. DNA for the CDR3: TGTGCCAGCAGTTACTCTGGGGAGATTGGCTACACCTTC. Protein sequence: CASSYSGEIGYTF.

V is TRBV11-2 and J is TRBJ1-3; possible D gene TRBD1, 5 bases. Trimming took off 4 bases at V and 2 bases at J, with 12 bases between the two ends. Germline CDR1 SGHAT, CDR2 FQNNGV. The CDR3 is 15 amino acids. The DNA for the CDR3 is TGTGCCAGCAGCTCCCCGGGAGGGGCTGGAAACACCATATATTTT. Its translation: CASSSPGGAGNTIYF.

This chain connects TRBV2 to TRBJ2-3; possible D gene TRBD2, 6 bases. The germline V and J ends were trimmed by 8 bases and 1 base, with 10 bases remaining between them. The CDR3 has 13 amino acids. CDR1 is SNHLY, CDR2 FYNNEI, per germline. This CDR3 is CASRGGGTDTQYF. The CDR3 region has the DNA TGTGCCAGCCGTGGCGGGGGCACAGATACGCAGTATTTT.

V and J are TRBV9 and TRBJ2-3; D is unresolved. Trimming took 0 bases from V and 4 from J, leaving 9 bases between them. The CDR3 consists of 14 residues. Germline V CDR1 and CDR2: SGDLS, YYNGEE. CDR3 in DNA: TGTGCCAGCAGCGTAGGTAGTCAATCAGATACGCAGTATTTT. Translating it yields CASSVGSQSDTQYF.

This sequence joins TRBV27 and TRBJ2-2; tentatively, D is TRBD1 (6 bases). CDR1 is MNHEY and CDR2 is SMNVEV in the germline V gene (reference sequence). The CDR3 consists of 13 residues. V was shortened by 3 bases and J by 7 bases, with 9 bases between the two germline ends. CDR3 protein: CASSFRGGGELFF. Here the CDR3 DNA reads TGTGCCAGCAGTTTCAGGGGTGGCGGGGAGCTGTTTTTT.

The rearrangement joins TRBV7-9 to TRBJ2-3; 7 bases match TRBD1. Germline values: CDR1 SEHNR, CDR2 FQNEAQ (reference sequence). The CDR3 loop spans 14 amino acids. J lost 2 bases, V lost 5 bases, and 4 bases had no gene match. CDR3 loop: CASSEQGNTDTQYF. CDR3 nucleotides: TGTGCCAGCAGCGAACAGGGGAACACAGATACGCAGTATTTT.

The chain recombines TRBV29-1 with TRBJ1-6, with 12 bases that match TRBD1. The V gene end was trimmed by 5 bases and the J gene end by 10 bases; junction bases not matched to a gene: 3. This CDR3 has 13 residues. The germline CDR1 and CDR2 sequences are SQVTM and ANQGSEA. The CDR3 DNA sequence: TGCAGCGTTAGGGACAGGGGGCACTCACCCCTCCACTTT. Its protein product is CSVRDRGHSPLHF.